These T cell receptor beta chains were read from a single sample in a study of T-cell memory formation after mild COVID-19. TCRdb redid the calling of the 5' RACE reads with MiXCR, one entry per CDR3 protein. Altogether 220,000 or so distinct CDR3 sequences are present, over 9% being singletons, with the ten largest covering roughly 3.5%. The sequenced sample consisted of PBMCs or a T cell subset sorted from them (not recorded which). These receptors were collected from a man between 18 and 29 years old who had mild COVID-19 (a few samples of this study predate the infection). Cell type and time point are not known. CDR3s include the opening cysteine and the closing phenylalanine or tryptophan. D genes are given only for firm matches. Where a row states a size, it is once, few, many or the class of an expanded clone; other rows omit it.

cdr3_aa: CASSYATAGGRETQYF; cdr3_nt: TGTGCCAGCAGTTACGCCACGGCAGGGGGAAGAGAGACCCAGTACTTC; v_call: TRBV6-5; clone_size: NA; d_call: TRBD1; j_call: TRBJ2-5
cdr3_aa: CASSVDGDRGREQYF; cdr3_nt: TGTGCCAGCAGCGTAGATGGGGACAGGGGGCGCGAGCAGTACTTC; v_call: TRBV9; clone_size: NA; d_call: TRBD1; j_call: TRBJ2-7
cdr3_aa: CASSLAGSAQETQYF; cdr3_nt: TGCGCCAGCAGCTTGGCCGGGTCGGCCCAAGAGACCCAGTACTTC; v_call: TRBV5-1; clone_size: NA; d_call: NA; j_call: TRBJ2-5
cdr3_aa: CASSLGLAGVYTDTQYF; cdr3_nt: TGTGCCAGCAGCTTAGGACTAGCGGGGGTTTACACAGATACGCAGTATTTT; v_call: TRBV7-2; clone_size: NA; d_call: TRBD2; j_call: TRBJ2-3
cdr3_aa: CSAREGISETQYF; cdr3_nt: TGCAGTGCTAGAGAAGGGATTTCAGAGACCCAGTACTTC; v_call: TRBV20-1; clone_size: many; d_call: NA; j_call: TRBJ2-5
cdr3_aa: CASSLVGRLNGYTF; cdr3_nt: TGTGCCAGCAGCTTAGTGGGCAGATTAAATGGCTACACCTTC; v_call: TRBV7-2; clone_size: NA; d_call: NA; j_call: TRBJ1-2
cdr3_aa: CASSYGGAEAFF; cdr3_nt: TGTGCCAGCAGTTACGGGGGGGCTGAAGCTTTCTTT; v_call: TRBV6-5; clone_size: many; d_call: NA; j_call: TRBJ1-1
cdr3_aa: CASSPDRLTQPQHF; cdr3_nt: TGTGCCAGCAGCCCGGACAGGTTGACTCAGCCCCAGCATTTT; v_call: TRBV5-5; clone_size: NA; d_call: TRBD1; j_call: TRBJ1-5
cdr3_aa: CASSPGDSNQPQHF; cdr3_nt: TGCGCCAGCAGCCCGGGTGATAGCAATCAGCCCCAGCATTTT; v_call: TRBV5-1; clone_size: many; d_call: NA; j_call: TRBJ1-5
cdr3_aa: CASGLEGSYYNEQFF; cdr3_nt: TGTGCTAGTGGTTTGGAGGGCAGCTACTACAATGAGCAGTTCTTC; v_call: TRBV12-5; clone_size: few; d_call: NA; j_call: TRBJ2-1
cdr3_aa: CASSALLNTEAFF; cdr3_nt: TGTGCCAGCAGTGCCTTACTGAACACTGAAGCTTTCTTT; v_call: TRBV2; clone_size: NA; d_call: NA; j_call: TRBJ1-1
cdr3_aa: CASSPDQPQHF; cdr3_nt: TGTGCCAGCAGCCCCGATCAGCCCCAGCATTTT; v_call: TRBV6-6; clone_size: NA; d_call: NA; j_call: TRBJ1-5
cdr3_aa: CASSLVSDSGRAAFF; cdr3_nt: TGTGCCAGCAGCTTAGTGTCGGACAGCGGGAGGGCAGCTTTCTTT; v_call: TRBV11-2; clone_size: NA; d_call: NA; j_call: TRBJ1-1
cdr3_aa: CASSAGQGGYTF; cdr3_nt: TGTGCCAGCAGTGCGGGACAGGGGGGCTACACCTTC; v_call: TRBV14; clone_size: few; d_call: TRBD1; j_call: TRBJ1-2
cdr3_aa: CAIRDSTGTQPQHF; cdr3_nt: TGTGCCATCAGAGACTCGACAGGGACTCAGCCCCAGCATTTT; v_call: TRBV10-3; clone_size: many; d_call: TRBD1; j_call: TRBJ1-5
cdr3_aa: CASRTIGVPGTDTQYF; cdr3_nt: TGTGCCAGCAGGACAATCGGGGTACCTGGCACAGATACGCAGTATTTT; v_call: TRBV4-2; clone_size: many; d_call: NA; j_call: TRBJ2-3
cdr3_aa: CSASGTGGLNEQYF; cdr3_nt: TGCAGTGCTAGCGGGACAGGGGGCTTGAACGAGCAGTACTTC; v_call: TRBV20-1; clone_size: NA; d_call: TRBD1; j_call: TRBJ2-7
cdr3_aa: CSVPATSGSAEYF; cdr3_nt: TGCAGTGTTCCGGCCACTAGCGGGTCCGCCGAGTACTTC; v_call: TRBV20-1; clone_size: NA; d_call: TRBD2; j_call: TRBJ2-5
cdr3_aa: CSASFRQGREKLFF; cdr3_nt: TGCAGTGCTAGCTTTCGGCAGGGACGGGAAAAACTGTTTTTT; v_call: TRBV20-1; clone_size: few; d_call: NA; j_call: TRBJ1-4
cdr3_aa: CASRMEETQYF; cdr3_nt: TGTGCCAGCAGGATGGAAGAGACCCAGTACTTC; v_call: TRBV7-2; clone_size: NA; d_call: NA; j_call: TRBJ2-5
cdr3_aa: CATSYSGGTDTQYF; cdr3_nt: TGTGCCACCAGTTACTCGGGCGGCACAGATACGCAGTATTTT; v_call: TRBV24-1; clone_size: few; d_call: NA; j_call: TRBJ2-3
cdr3_aa: CASSQGGKYGYTF; cdr3_nt: TGCGCCAGCAGCCAAGGTGGGAAGTATGGCTACACCTTC; v_call: TRBV4-3; clone_size: NA; d_call: NA; j_call: TRBJ1-2
cdr3_aa: CAISDEESNEKLFF; cdr3_nt: TGTGCCATCAGTGACGAGGAATCTAATGAAAAACTGTTTTTT; v_call: TRBV10-3; clone_size: few; d_call: NA; j_call: TRBJ1-4
cdr3_aa: CASSPSPSGGTDTQYF; cdr3_nt: TGTGCCAGCAGTCCCTCCCCTAGCGGGGGGACAGATACGCAGTATTTT; v_call: TRBV27; clone_size: few; d_call: TRBD2; j_call: TRBJ2-3
cdr3_aa: CASSLGGFVQPQHF; cdr3_nt: TGTGCCAGCAGTTTGGGGGGTTTTGTTCAGCCCCAGCATTTT; v_call: TRBV28; clone_size: NA; d_call: NA; j_call: TRBJ1-5
cdr3_aa: CASSLDWEETQYF; cdr3_nt: TGTGCCAGCAGCTTAGATTGGGAAGAGACCCAGTACTTC; v_call: TRBV13; clone_size: NA; d_call: NA; j_call: TRBJ2-5
cdr3_aa: CASSLAARTNSPLHF; cdr3_nt: TGTGCCAGCAGCTTAGCCGCACGGACTAATTCACCCCTCCACTTT; v_call: TRBV7-2; clone_size: many; d_call: NA; j_call: TRBJ1-6
cdr3_aa: CASSGGDTGELFF; cdr3_nt: TGTGCCAGCAGCGGAGGGGACACCGGGGAGCTGTTTTTT; v_call: TRBV9; clone_size: few; d_call: NA; j_call: TRBJ2-2
cdr3_aa: CSARAGGAGNQPQHF; cdr3_nt: TGCAGTGCTAGAGCCGGGGGCGCTGGCAATCAGCCCCAGCATTTT; v_call: TRBV20-1; clone_size: NA; d_call: NA; j_call: TRBJ1-5
cdr3_aa: CASRYNDRLNSPLHF; cdr3_nt: TGCGCCAGCAGATATAATGACAGGTTGAATTCACCCCTCCACTTT; v_call: TRBV4-1; clone_size: NA; d_call: NA; j_call: TRBJ1-6
cdr3_aa: CASSPSGTAYEQYF; cdr3_nt: TGTGCCAGCAGTCCCAGCGGGACAGCCTACGAGCAGTACTTC; v_call: TRBV12-3/TRBV12-4; clone_size: few; d_call: NA; j_call: TRBJ2-7
cdr3_aa: CASSQDPGRNTEAFF; cdr3_nt: TGCGCCAGCAGCCAAGATCCGGGAAGGAACACTGAAGCTTTCTTT; v_call: TRBV4-3; clone_size: few; d_call: NA; j_call: TRBJ1-1
cdr3_aa: CASSLEGGQGGEKLFF; cdr3_nt: TGTGCCAGCAGCTTGGAAGGGGGACAGGGAGGAGAAAAACTGTTTTTT; v_call: TRBV5-6; clone_size: few; d_call: TRBD1; j_call: TRBJ1-4
cdr3_aa: CASSDNRGRRRGYTF; cdr3_nt: TGTGCCAGCAGTGACAACAGGGGGCGCCGACGTGGCTACACCTTC; v_call: TRBV2; clone_size: NA; d_call: TRBD1; j_call: TRBJ1-2
cdr3_aa: CASSPKLAKGYEQYF; cdr3_nt: TGTGCCAGCAGCCCGAAACTAGCTAAAGGCTACGAGCAGTACTTC; v_call: TRBV7-9; clone_size: many; d_call: NA; j_call: TRBJ2-7
cdr3_aa: CATDRHNSPLHF; cdr3_nt: TGTGCCACCGACCGGCATAATTCACCCCTCCACTTT; v_call: TRBV2; clone_size: NA; d_call: NA; j_call: TRBJ1-6
cdr3_aa: CATSGDNYGYTF; cdr3_nt: TGTGCCACCAGTGGGGATAACTATGGCTACACCTTC; v_call: TRBV24-1; clone_size: few; d_call: NA; j_call: TRBJ1-2
cdr3_aa: CSARDGRGAKNIQYF; cdr3_nt: TGCAGTGCTAGAGACGGGCGGGGAGCCAAAAACATTCAGTACTTC; v_call: TRBV20-1; clone_size: many; d_call: NA; j_call: TRBJ2-4
cdr3_aa: CASSLGQGPNQPQHF; cdr3_nt: TGTGCCAGCAGTTTGGGACAGGGCCCGAATCAGCCCCAGCATTTT; v_call: TRBV27; clone_size: NA; d_call: TRBD1; j_call: TRBJ1-5
cdr3_aa: CASSLIPRTGRNEQFF; cdr3_nt: TGTGCCAGCAGCTTAATCCCCCGGACAGGGCGCAATGAGCAGTTCTTC; v_call: TRBV7-2; clone_size: few; d_call: TRBD1; j_call: TRBJ2-1
cdr3_aa: CASSDRDAGLNEQFF; cdr3_nt: TGTGCCAGCAGCGACCGGGACGCAGGGCTCAATGAGCAGTTCTTC; v_call: TRBV4-2; clone_size: NA; d_call: NA; j_call: TRBJ2-1
cdr3_aa: CASSLAGGYQETQYF; cdr3_nt: TGTGCCAGCAGCTTAGCTGGGGGGTACCAAGAGACCCAGTACTTC; v_call: TRBV7-2; clone_size: few; d_call: NA; j_call: TRBJ2-5
cdr3_aa: CATSRDASDISIQYF; cdr3_nt: TGTGCCACCAGCAGAGATGCCTCGGACATTAGCATTCAGTACTTC; v_call: TRBV15; clone_size: NA; d_call: NA; j_call: TRBJ2-4
cdr3_aa: CSARDRFRVGQYNEQFF; cdr3_nt: TGCAGTGCTAGGGACCGTTTTAGGGTAGGACAGTACAATGAGCAGTTCTTC; v_call: TRBV20-1; clone_size: many; d_call: NA; j_call: TRBJ2-1
cdr3_aa: CASSLQQNSPLHF; cdr3_nt: TGTGCCAGCAGCTTACAGCAGAACTCACCCCTCCACTTT; v_call: TRBV7-8; clone_size: NA; d_call: NA; j_call: TRBJ1-6
cdr3_aa: CASSFFELGGTQYF; cdr3_nt: TGTGCCAGCAGTTTTTTTGAACTAGGGGGGACCCAGTACTTC; v_call: TRBV12-3/TRBV12-4; clone_size: NA; d_call: NA; j_call: TRBJ2-5
cdr3_aa: CATKQGEEGYTF; cdr3_nt: TGCGCCACTAAACAGGGTGAGGAGGGCTACACCTTC; v_call: TRBV5-1; clone_size: many; d_call: NA; j_call: TRBJ1-2
cdr3_aa: CASSTGRAPDTEAFF; cdr3_nt: TGTGCCAGCAGCACAGGGAGGGCCCCGGACACTGAAGCTTTCTTT; v_call: TRBV3-1; clone_size: NA; d_call: NA; j_call: TRBJ1-1
cdr3_aa: CASSLLSGGGLSGNTIYF; cdr3_nt: TGTGCCAGCAGCCTCCTCTCCGGGGGTGGTCTCTCTGGAAACACCATATATTTT; v_call: TRBV14; clone_size: few; d_call: NA; j_call: TRBJ1-3
cdr3_aa: CASSPTGRKETQYF; cdr3_nt: TGCGCCAGCAGTCCTACGGGACGCAAAGAGACCCAGTACTTC; v_call: TRBV5-1; clone_size: NA; d_call: NA; j_call: TRBJ2-5
cdr3_aa: CAISEADMGFDEQFF; cdr3_nt: TGTGCCATCAGTGAAGCGGACATGGGTTTCGATGAGCAGTTCTTC; v_call: TRBV10-3; clone_size: few; d_call: NA; j_call: TRBJ2-1